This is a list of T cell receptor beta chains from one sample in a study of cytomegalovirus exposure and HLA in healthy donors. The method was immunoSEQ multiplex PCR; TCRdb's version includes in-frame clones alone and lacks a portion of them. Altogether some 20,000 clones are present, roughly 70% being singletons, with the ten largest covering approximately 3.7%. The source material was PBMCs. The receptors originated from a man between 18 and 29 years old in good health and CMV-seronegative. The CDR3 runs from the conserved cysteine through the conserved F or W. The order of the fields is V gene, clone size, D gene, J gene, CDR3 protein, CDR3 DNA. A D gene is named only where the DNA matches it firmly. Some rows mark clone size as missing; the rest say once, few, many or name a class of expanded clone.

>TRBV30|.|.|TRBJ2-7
CAWSGLGYEQYF
TGTGCCTGGTCAGGGCTTGGCTACGAGCAGTACTTC
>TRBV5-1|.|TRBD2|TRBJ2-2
CASSMGLAGRATGELFF
TGCGCCAGCAGCATGGGACTAGCGGGAAGAGCCACCGGGGAGCTGTTTTTT
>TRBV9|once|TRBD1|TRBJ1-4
CASSPGQGNEKLFF
TGTGCCAGCAGCCCCGGACAGGGGAATGAAAAACTGTTTTTT
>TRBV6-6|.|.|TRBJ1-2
CASNIRGDYGYTF
TGTGCCAGCAACATCAGGGGTGACTATGGCTACACCTTC
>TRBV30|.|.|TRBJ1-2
CACLPGYTF
TGTGCCTGCCTTCCTGGCTACACCTTC
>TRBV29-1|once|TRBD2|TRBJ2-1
CSVSGGSSYNEQFF
TGCAGCGTTAGCGGGGGGAGCTCCTACAATGAGCAGTTCTTC
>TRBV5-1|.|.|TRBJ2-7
CASSGKTGRVSYEQYF
TGCGCCAGCAGCGGGAAGACAGGCCGAGTTTCCTACGAGCAGTACTTC
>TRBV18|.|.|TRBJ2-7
CASSLSGTKGYEQYF
TGTGCCAGCTCACTATCCGGGACAAAGGGCTACGAGCAGTACTTC
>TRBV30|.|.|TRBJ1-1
CAWSPGATEAFF
TGTGCCTGGAGTCCAGGGGCCACTGAAGCTTTCTTT
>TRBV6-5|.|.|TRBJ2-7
CASSLQGLYYF
TGTGCCAGCAGTCTCCAGGGGCTCTACTACTTC
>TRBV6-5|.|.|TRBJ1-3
CASSVAGSGNTIYF
TGTGCCAGCAGTGTCGCAGGCTCTGGAAACACCATATATTTT
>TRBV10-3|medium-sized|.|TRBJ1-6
CAISESLGRADSPLHF
TGTGCCATCAGTGAGTCGCTCGGTAGAGCCGATTCACCCCTCCACTTT
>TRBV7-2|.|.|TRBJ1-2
CASSPQGSHGYTF
TGTGCCAGCAGTCCTCAGGGGTCCCATGGCTACACCTTC
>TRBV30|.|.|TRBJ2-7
CAWSLGVLRKREQYF
TGTGCCTGGAGTTTAGGTGTACTTAGGAAGCGCGAGCAGTACTTC
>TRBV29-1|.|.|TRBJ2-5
CSVEGLAVQTQYF
TGCAGCGTTGAAGGGCTAGCTGTGCAGACCCAGTACTTC
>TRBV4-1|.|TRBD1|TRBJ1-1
CASSQASGGTEAFF
TGCGCCAGCAGCCAAGCGTCAGGGGGCACTGAAGCTTTCTTT
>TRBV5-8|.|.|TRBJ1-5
CASSFLVASNQPQHF
TGTGCCAGCAGCTTTTTGGTAGCAAGCAATCAGCCCCAGCATTTT
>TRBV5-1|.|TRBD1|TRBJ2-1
CASSMDRLNYNEQFF
TGCGCCAGCAGCATGGACAGGCTAAACTACAATGAGCAGTTCTTC
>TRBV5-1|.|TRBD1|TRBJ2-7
CASSSGTGSSEQYF
TGCGCCAGCAGCTCCGGGACAGGGTCTTCCGAGCAGTACTTC
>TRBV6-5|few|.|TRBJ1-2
CASSYSNGHGYTF
TGTGCCAGCAGTTACTCTAATGGGCATGGCTACACCTTC
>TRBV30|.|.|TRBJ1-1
CAWSIRATEAFF
TGTGCCTGGAGTATCAGGGCCACTGAAGCTTTCTTT
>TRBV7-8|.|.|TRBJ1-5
CASSFGGQPQHF
TGTGCCAGCAGCTTCGGGGGTCAGCCCCAGCATTTT
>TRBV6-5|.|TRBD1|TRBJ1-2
CASSRTGGGYGYTF
TGTGCCAGCAGTCGGACAGGGGGCGGGTATGGCTACACCTTC
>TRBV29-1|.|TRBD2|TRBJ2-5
CSVDERGQETQYF
TGCAGCGTTGACGAGCGGGGCCAAGAGACCCAGTACTTC
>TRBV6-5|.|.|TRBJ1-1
CASRTGMNTEAFF
TGTGCCAGCAGAACAGGAATGAACACTGAAGCTTTCTTT
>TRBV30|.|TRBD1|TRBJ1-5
CAWDREEQPQHF
TGTGCCTGGGACAGGGAAGAGCAGCCCCAGCATTTT